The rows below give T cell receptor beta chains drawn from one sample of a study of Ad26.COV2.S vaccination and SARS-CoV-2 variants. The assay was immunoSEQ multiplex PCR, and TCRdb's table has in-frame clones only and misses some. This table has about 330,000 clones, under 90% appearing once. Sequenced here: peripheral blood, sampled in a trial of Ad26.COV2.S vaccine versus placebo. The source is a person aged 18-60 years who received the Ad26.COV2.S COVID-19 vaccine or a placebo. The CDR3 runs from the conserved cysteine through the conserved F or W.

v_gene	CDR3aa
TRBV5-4	CASSFDNSGSFHGYTF
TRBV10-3	CATKTGPLTDTQYF
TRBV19	CASSLAGGQYNEQFF
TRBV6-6	CASRQGTGRGYYGYTF
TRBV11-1	CASSPLRTYGYTF
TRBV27	CASSPFRLTGAGGAFF
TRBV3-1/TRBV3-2	CASTGLLNYGYTF
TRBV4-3	CASSQDRSGYGYTF
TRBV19	CASSVLAGATDTQYF
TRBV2	CASSAQGLGYTF
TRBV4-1	CASSPDNRNGDTQYF
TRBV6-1	CASSEYNYLGDTQYF
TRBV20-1	CSASDRSRMNTGELFF
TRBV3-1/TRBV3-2	CASSQGTGLEQFF
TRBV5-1	CASSLRTAPSYEQYF
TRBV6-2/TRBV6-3	CASSYGGGDGYTF
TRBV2	CASCSGVGSIEQFF
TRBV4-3	CASSQEAPSRITEKLFF
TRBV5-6	CASSAGQVDQPQHF
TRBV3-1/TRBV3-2	CASSQGWDGYTF
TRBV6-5	CASARTSGQETQYF
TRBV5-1	CASSLLSDTQYF
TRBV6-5	CASMKGQINEKLFF
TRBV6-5	CASSYDRGNEKLFF
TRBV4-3	CASSLGVWRAAGNTIYF
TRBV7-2	CASSLDTGQPQHF
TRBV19	CCCRAGEQYF
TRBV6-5	CASRLGQGDGYTF
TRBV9	CASSLQGTDTQYF
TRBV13	CASSLGLSGHYGYTF
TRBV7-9	CASSFTHGFVEKLFF
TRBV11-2	CASSLLVRGTDTQYF
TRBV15	CATRTRLGADTQYF
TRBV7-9	CASSKSTSALSSYNEQFF
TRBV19	CASSMVESSYNEQFF
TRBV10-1	CASSAGTTDTQYF
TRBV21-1	CASSKGRCTGGDSPYEQYF
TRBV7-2	CASSLMRRGRGYGYTF
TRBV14	CASSPQGGRALVEQFF
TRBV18	CASSPPGTGGGNSPLHF
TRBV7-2	CASSLTRGLRFTDTQYF
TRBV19	CASSNSEPSYNEQFF
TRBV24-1	CATSDPGTGDQPQHF
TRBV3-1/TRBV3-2	CASSQEIGFYTDTQYF
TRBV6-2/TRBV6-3	CASSYSLGAQGYTF
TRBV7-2	CASSLTRGGAGTGELFF
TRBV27	CASSSPGTGGTDTQYF
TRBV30	CAWSVPAGEPGRGTEAFF
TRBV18	CASHYTGADTQYF
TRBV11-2	CASRIRVQETQYF
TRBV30	CAWSSGLWNTEAFF
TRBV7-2	CASSLAPKAFF
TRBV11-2	CASSLLSGFRGDGYTF
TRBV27	CASSPRASGRNTGELFF
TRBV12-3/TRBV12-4	CASSLVNQVPLHF
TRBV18	CASSPPGRGEQPQHF
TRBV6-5	CASSYSSQGSTEAFF
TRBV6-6	CASRIDTEAFF
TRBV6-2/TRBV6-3	CASSHRARGTEAFF
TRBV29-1	CSVVQGGSYEQYF